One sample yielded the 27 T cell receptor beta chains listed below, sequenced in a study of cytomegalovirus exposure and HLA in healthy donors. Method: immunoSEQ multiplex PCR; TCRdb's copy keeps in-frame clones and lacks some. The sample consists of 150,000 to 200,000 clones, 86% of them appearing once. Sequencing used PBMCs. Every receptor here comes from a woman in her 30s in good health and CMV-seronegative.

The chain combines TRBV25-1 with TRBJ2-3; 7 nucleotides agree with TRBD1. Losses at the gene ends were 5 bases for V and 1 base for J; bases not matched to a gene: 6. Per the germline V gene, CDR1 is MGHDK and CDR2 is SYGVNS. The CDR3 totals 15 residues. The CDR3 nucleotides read TGTGCCAGCAGTCTGACAGGGCCTCGCACAGATACGCAGTATTTT. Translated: CASSLTGPRTDTQYF.

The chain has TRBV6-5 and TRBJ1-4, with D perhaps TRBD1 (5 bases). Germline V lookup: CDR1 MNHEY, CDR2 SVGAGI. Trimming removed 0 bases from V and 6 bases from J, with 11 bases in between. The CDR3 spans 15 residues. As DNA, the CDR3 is TGTGCCAGCAGTTACTCTGCGCAGGGTTATGAAAAACTGTTTTTT. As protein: CASSYSAQGYEKLFF.

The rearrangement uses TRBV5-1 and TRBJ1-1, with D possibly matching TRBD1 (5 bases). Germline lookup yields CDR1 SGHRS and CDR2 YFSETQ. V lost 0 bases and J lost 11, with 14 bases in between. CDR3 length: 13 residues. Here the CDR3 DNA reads TGCGCCAGCAGCTTGGCCCAAGGCAGGGCGGCTTTCTTT. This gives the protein CASSLAQGRAAFF.

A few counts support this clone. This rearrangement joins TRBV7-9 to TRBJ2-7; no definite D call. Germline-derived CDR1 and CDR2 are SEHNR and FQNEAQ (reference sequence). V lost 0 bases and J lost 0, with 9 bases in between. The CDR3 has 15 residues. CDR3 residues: CASSLADRRSYEQYF. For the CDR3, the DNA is TGTGCCAGCAGCTTAGCGGATAGGCGCTCCTACGAGCAGTACTTC.

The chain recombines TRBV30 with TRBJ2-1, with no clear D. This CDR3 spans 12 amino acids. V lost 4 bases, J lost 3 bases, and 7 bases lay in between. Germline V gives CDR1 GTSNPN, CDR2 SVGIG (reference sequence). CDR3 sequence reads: CAWNPFYNEQFF. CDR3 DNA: TGTGCCTGGAACCCTTTCTACAATGAGCAGTTCTTC.

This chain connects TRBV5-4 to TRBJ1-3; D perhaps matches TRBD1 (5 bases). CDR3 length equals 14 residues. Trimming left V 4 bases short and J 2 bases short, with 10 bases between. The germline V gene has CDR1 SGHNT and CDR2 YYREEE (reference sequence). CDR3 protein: CASSDRQTGNTIYF. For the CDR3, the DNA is TGTGCCAGCAGCGACCGACAGACTGGAAACACCATATATTTT.

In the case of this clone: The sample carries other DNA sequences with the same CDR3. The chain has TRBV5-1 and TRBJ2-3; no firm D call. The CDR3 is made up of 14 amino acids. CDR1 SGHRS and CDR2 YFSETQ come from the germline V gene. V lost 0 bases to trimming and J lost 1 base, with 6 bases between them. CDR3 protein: CASSLGGGTDTQYF. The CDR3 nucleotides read TGCGCCAGCAGCTTGGGAGGTGGCACAGATACGCAGTATTTT. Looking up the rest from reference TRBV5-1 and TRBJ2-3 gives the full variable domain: KAGVTQTPRYLIKTRGQQVTLSCSPISGHRSVSWYQQTPGQGLQFLFEYFSETQRNKGNFPGRFSGRQFSNSRSEMNVSTLELGDSALYLCASSLGGGTDTQYFGPGTRLTVL.

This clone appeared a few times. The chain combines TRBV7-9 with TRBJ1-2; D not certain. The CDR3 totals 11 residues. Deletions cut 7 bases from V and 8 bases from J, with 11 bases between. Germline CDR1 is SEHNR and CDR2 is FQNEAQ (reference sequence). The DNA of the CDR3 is TGTGCCAGCATCCTCCTCGACGGCTACACCTTC. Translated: CASILLDGYTF.

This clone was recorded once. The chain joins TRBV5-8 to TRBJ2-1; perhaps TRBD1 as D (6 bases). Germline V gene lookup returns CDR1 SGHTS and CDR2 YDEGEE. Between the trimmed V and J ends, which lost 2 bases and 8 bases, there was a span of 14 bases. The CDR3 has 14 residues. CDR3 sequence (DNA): TGTGCCAGCAGCTTCAGGGGTATCTTCGATGAGCAGTTCTTC. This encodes CASSFRGIFDEQFF.

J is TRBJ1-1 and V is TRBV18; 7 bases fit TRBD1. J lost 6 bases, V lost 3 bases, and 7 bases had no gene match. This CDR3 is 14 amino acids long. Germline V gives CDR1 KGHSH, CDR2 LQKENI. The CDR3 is CASSPRGGIPEAFF. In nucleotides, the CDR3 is TGTGCCAGCTCACCCAGGGGGGGGATTCCTGAAGCTTTCTTT. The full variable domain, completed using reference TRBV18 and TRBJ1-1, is NAGVMQNPRHLVRRRGQEARLRCSPMKGHSHVYWYRQLPEEGLKFMVYLQKENIIDESGMPKERFSAEFPKEGPSILRIQQVVRGDSAAYFCASSPRGGIPEAFFGQGTRLTVV.

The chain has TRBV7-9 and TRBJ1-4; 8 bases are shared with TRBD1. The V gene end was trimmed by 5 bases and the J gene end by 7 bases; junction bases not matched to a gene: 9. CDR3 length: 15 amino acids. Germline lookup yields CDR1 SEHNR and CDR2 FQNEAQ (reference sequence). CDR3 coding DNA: TGTGCCAGCAGCCCCCCTGACAGGGGAGTTGAAAAACTGTTTTTT. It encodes CASSPPDRGVEKLFF.

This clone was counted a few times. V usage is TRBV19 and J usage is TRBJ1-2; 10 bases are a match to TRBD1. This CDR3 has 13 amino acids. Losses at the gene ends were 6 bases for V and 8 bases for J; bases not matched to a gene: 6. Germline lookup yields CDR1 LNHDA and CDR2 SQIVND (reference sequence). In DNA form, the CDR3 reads TGTGCCAGTAGACCAGGACAGGGGGAAGGCTACACCTTC. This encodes CASRPGQGEGYTF.

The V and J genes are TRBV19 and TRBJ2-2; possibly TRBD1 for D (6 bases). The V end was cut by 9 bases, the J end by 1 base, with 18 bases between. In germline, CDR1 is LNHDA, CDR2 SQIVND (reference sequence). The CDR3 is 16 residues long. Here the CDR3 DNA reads TGTGCCAGCAACTCACAGGGCGCGAGGAACACCGGGGAGCTGTTTTTT. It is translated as CASNSQGARNTGELFF.

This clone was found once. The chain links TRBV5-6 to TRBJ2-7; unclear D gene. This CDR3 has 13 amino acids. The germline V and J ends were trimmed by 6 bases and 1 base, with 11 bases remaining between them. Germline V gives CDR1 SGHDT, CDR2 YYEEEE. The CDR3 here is CASTGSPSYEQYF. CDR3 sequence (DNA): TGTGCCAGCACTGGCAGTCCTTCCTACGAGCAGTACTTC.

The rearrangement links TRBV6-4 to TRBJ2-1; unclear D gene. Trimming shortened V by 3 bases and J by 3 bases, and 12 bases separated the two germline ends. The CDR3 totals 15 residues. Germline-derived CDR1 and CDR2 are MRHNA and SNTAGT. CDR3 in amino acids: CASSEEPGFYNEQFF. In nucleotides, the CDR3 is TGTGCCAGCAGTGAAGAACCGGGTTTCTACAATGAGCAGTTCTTC.

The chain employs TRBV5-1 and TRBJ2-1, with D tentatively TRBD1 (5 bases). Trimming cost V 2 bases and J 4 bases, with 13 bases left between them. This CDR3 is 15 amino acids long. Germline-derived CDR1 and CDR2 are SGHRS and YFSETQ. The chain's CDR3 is CASSFQGSEYNEQFF. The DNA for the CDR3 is TGCGCCAGCAGCTTCCAGGGATCCGAATACAATGAGCAGTTCTTC.

In DNA, the CDR3 is TGTGCCAGCAGCTCTTCGACCCTTCGGCTACGGGAAGCTTTCTTT. As protein: CASSSSTLRLREAFF. The chain recombines TRBV28 with TRBJ1-1; D gene unclear. The CDR3 runs to 15 residues. Germline lookup yields CDR1 MDHEN and CDR2 SYDVKM. V was cut by 6 bases and J by 8 bases, with 22 bases left in between.

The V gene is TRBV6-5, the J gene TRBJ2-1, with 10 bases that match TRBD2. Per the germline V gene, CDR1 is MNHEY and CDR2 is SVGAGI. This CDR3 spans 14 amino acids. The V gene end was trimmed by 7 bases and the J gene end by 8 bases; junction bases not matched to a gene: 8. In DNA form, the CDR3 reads TGTGCCAGCAACTCAGCGGGGGGGCAGGATGAGCAGTTCTTC. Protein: CASNSAGGQDEQFF.

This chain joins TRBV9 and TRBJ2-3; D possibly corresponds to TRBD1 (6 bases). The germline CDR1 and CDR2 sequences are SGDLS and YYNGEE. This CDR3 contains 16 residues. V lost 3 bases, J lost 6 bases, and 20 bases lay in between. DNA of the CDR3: TGTGCCAGCAGCGCGGACCTCAGGGGTTCGTGGGATACGCAGTATTTT. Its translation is CASSADLRGSWDTQYF.

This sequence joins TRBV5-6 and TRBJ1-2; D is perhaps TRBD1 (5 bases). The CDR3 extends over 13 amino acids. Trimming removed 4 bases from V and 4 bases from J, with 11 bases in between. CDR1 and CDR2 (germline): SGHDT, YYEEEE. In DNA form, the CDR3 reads TGTGCCAGCAGCCCCGGGACGGCCTATGGCTACACCTTC. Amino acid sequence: CASSPGTAYGYTF.

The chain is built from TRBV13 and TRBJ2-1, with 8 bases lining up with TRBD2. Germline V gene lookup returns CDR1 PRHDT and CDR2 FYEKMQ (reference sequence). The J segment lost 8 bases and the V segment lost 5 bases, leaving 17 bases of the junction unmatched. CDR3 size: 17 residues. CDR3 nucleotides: TGTGCCAGCAGCCCGAGATGGACTAGCTGGGGCCGAGATGAGCAGTTCTTC. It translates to CASSPRWTSWGRDEQFF.

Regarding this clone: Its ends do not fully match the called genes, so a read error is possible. The chain's CDR3 is CATSLVGLGTEAFF. The DNA of the CDR3 is TGTGCCACCAGCCTCGTGGGTTTGGGCACTGAAGCTTTCTTT. The rearrangement uses TRBV7-2 and TRBJ1-1; unclear D gene. The CDR3 runs 14 residues. The germline CDR1 and CDR2 sequences are SGHTA and FQGNSA.

The CDR3 DNA follows: TGTGCCAGCAGTTCAGGGGGCGCGACTAATGAAAAACTGTTTTTT. Amino acid sequence: CASSSGGATNEKLFF. The rearrangement links TRBV6-6 to TRBJ1-4, with TRBD1 matching 8 bases. Germline V lookup: CDR1 MNHNY, CDR2 SVGAGI (reference sequence). The CDR3 totals 15 residues. Trimming removed 4 bases from V and 2 bases from J; junction bases left unmatched: 3.

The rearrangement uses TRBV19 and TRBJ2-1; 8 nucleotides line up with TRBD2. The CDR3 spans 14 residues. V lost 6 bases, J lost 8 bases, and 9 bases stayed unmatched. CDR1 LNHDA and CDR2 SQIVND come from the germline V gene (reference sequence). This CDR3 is CASSRTSRVDEQFF. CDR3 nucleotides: TGTGCCAGTAGCCGGACTAGCCGTGTCGATGAGCAGTTCTTC.

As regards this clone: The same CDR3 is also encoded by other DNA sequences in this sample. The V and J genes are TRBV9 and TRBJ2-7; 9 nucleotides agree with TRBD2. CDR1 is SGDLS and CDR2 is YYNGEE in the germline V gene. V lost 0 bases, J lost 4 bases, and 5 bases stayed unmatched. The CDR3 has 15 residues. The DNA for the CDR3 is TGTGCCAGCAGCGTAGGGCTAGCGGGATCTTACGAGCAGTACTTC. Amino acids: CASSVGLAGSYEQYF. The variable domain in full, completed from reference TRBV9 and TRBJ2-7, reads DSGVTQTPKHLITATGQRVTLRCSPRSGDLSVYWYQQSLDQGLQFLIQYYNGEERAKGNILERFSAQQFPDLHSELNLSSLELGDSALYFCASSVGLAGSYEQYFGPGTRLTVT.

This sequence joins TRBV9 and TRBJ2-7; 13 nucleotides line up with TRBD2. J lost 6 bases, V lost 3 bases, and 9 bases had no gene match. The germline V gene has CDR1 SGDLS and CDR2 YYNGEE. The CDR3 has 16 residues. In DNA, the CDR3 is TGTGCCAGCAGCGACACCGGGACTAGCGGGACCCGCGAGCAGTACTTC. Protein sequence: CASSDTGTSGTREQYF.

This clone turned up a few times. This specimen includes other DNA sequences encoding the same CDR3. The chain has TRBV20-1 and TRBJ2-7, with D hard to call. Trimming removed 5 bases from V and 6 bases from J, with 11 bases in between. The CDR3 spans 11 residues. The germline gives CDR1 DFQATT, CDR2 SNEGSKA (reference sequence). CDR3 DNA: TGCAGTGCTCCTACCGGGCCCGAGCAGTACTTC. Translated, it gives CSAPTGPEQYF.